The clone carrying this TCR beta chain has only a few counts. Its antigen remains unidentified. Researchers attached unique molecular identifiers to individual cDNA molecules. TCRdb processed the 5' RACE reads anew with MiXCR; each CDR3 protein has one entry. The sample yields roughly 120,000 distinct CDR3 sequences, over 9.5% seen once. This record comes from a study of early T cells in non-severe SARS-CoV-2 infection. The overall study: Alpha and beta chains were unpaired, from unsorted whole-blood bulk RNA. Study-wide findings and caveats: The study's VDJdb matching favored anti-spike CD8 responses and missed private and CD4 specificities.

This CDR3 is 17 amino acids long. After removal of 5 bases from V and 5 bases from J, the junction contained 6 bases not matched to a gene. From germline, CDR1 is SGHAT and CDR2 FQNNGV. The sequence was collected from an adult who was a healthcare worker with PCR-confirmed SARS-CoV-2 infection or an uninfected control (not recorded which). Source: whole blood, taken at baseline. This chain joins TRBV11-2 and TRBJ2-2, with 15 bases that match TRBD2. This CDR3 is CASSPKGLAGGTGELFF. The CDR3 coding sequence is TGTGCCAGCAGCCCAAAGGGACTAGCGGGGGGTACCGGGGAGCTGTTTTTT. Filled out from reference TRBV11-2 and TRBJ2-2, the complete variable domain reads EAGVAQSPRYKIIEKRQSVAFWCNPISGHATLYWYQQILGQGPKLLIQFQNNGVVDDSQLPKDRFSAERLKGVDSTLKIQPAKLEDSAVYLCASSPKGLAGGTGELFFGEGSRLTVL.